This T cell receptor beta chain emerged from a study of T cell clonality in common variable immunodeficiency. Control and CVID samples contributed equal amounts of genomic DNA. Sequenced by immunoSEQ multiplex PCR; TCRdb stores in-frame clones only, minus some. This sample carries about 34,000 clones and no singletons, and 0.75% to 1% goes to the top ten. This clone was counted at least ten times. The read halts 3 residues ahead of the CDR3 end, with the missing end drawn from the germline J gene. The CDR3 totals 12 residues. Per the germline V gene, CDR1 is SNHLY and CDR2 is FYNNEI. This sequence joins TRBV2 and TRBJ1-1, with D tentatively TRBD1 (6 bases). This receptor was obtained from a person aged 18 to 75 in good health. Sequencing was carried out using peripheral blood mononuclear cells. The DNA read from the CDR3 is TGTGCCAGCAGTTTAGGCACAGGGGAA. Protein: CASSLGTGE. The whole CDR3 reads CASSLGTGEAFF.